These 22 T cell receptor beta chains share one sample of origin, sequenced in a study of T cell responses to AZD1222 COVID-19 vaccine. Sequenced by immunoSEQ multiplex PCR; TCRdb stores in-frame clones only, minus some. The sample yields 140,000 to 150,000 clones, 80% to 90% seen once. The sequenced sample was peripheral blood, obtained on day 0 of AZD1222 vaccination. The receptors derive from an adult in good health.

The chain combines TRBV4-1 with TRBJ2-1; 8 bases fit TRBD1. J gave up 3 bases and V 4 bases, and 8 bases lay outside the gene matches. This CDR3 is 16 amino acids long. From germline, CDR1 is MGHRA and CDR2 YSYEKL. The CDR3 bases are TGCGCCAGCAGCCTACCGTCTGGACAGGGCTACAATGAGCAGTTCTTC. Translating it yields CASSLPSGQGYNEQFF.

This sequence joins TRBV5-1 and TRBJ2-1; 7 positions agree with TRBD1. Trimming at V came to 3 bases and at J to 0 bases, leaving 12 bases not matched to a gene. CDR1 is SGHRS and CDR2 is YFSETQ in the germline V gene. The CDR3 totals 18 residues. DNA of the CDR3: TGCGCCAGCAGCTGGCCCCGGGACGGGGACAGCTCCTACAATGAGCAGTTCTTC. This sequence encodes CASSWPRDGDSSYNEQFF.

The chain employs TRBV5-1 and TRBJ2-5, with 9 bases fitting TRBD2. CDR1 and CDR2 (germline): SGHRS, YFSETQ. The V and J ends lost 0 bases and 1 base, in that order; junction bases with no gene match: 7. This CDR3 has 17 residues. The CDR3 here is CASSLAVVSGGQETQYF. The CDR3 DNA reads TGCGCCAGCAGCTTGGCCGTGGTTAGCGGGGGCCAAGAGACCCAGTACTTC.

The chain carries TRBV19 and TRBJ1-5; D uncertain. Trimming removed 5 bases from V and 4 bases from J, with 9 bases in between. Per the germline V gene, CDR1 is LNHDA and CDR2 is SQIVND (reference sequence). CDR3 length: 13 amino acids. CDR3 amino acids: CASSLVANQPQHF. CDR3 sequence (DNA): TGTGCCAGTAGTCTTGTAGCGAATCAGCCCCAGCATTTT.

Turning to this clone: This sample also contains other DNA sequences that code for the same CDR3. V usage is TRBV7-2 and J usage is TRBJ2-1; 8 bases agree with TRBD2. This CDR3 has 19 amino acids. Germline V gene sequence: CDR1 SGHTA, CDR2 FQGNSA. V gave up 5 bases and J gave up 0 bases; unmatched junction bases: 15. The CDR3 sequence: CASSGGLAGGWDSYNEQFF. CDR3 DNA: TGTGCCAGCAGCGGGGGCCTCGCGGGGGGCTGGGACTCCTACAATGAGCAGTTCTTC.

The rearrangement uses TRBV10-3 and TRBJ2-1; D remains ambiguous. Trimming removed 0 bases from V and 12 bases from J, with 6 bases in between. There are 11 residues in the CDR3. The germline V gene encodes CDR1 ENHRY and CDR2 SYGVKD. CDR3 nucleotide sequence: TGTGCCATCAGTGAGTCCGGCTGGCAGTTCTTC. Translated, it gives CAISESGWQFF.

This clone appeared a single time. The rearrangement joins TRBV27 to TRBJ2-3; 10 positions agree with TRBD1. This CDR3 has 16 amino acids. V dropped 4 bases and J dropped 7; count of bases not matched to a gene: 11. Germline V gives CDR1 MNHEY, CDR2 SMNVEV (reference sequence). The CDR3: CASSSHGQGGSNTQYF. CDR3 coding DNA: TGTGCCAGCAGTTCCCACGGACAGGGGGGATCGAATACGCAGTATTTT.

The rearrangement joins TRBV27 to TRBJ2-1, with a possible D match to TRBD2 (7 bases). This CDR3 spans 16 amino acids. The V gene's germline CDR1 is MNHEY and CDR2 SMNVEV (reference sequence). V dropped 6 bases and J dropped 9 bases, with 24 bases sitting between them. The CDR3 sequence is CASSLGPWRGEGEQFF. The CDR3 DNA reads TGTGCCAGCAGCTTAGGTCCTTGGAGGGGGGAGGGTGAGCAGTTCTTC.

V gene TRBV28 combines with J gene TRBJ1-4, with 8 bases identical to TRBD1. Looked up from germline, CDR1 is MDHEN and CDR2 is SYDVKM. This CDR3 has 15 amino acids. Trimming removed 5 bases from V and 8 bases from J; junction bases left unmatched: 10. CDR3 protein: CASSLRQGRSEKLFF. In nucleotides, the CDR3 is TGTGCCAGCAGTCTTAGACAGGGGCGTAGCGAAAAACTGTTTTTT.

This chain connects TRBV2 to TRBJ2-1; weak D call: TRBD1 (6 bases). Trimming took 6 bases from V and 2 from J, leaving 14 bases between them. The V gene's germline CDR1 is SNHLY and CDR2 FYNNEI. CDR3 length equals 15 residues. The CDR3 sequence: CASSDRDTPYNEQFF. DNA for the CDR3: TGTGCCAGCAGCGACCGGGACACACCCTACAATGAGCAGTTCTTC.

In nucleotides, the CDR3 is TGTGCCAGCGCTACTGGGGGTTTCTATGGCTACACCTTC. Translated, it gives CASATGGFYGYTF. The gene calls are TRBV27 and TRBJ1-2, with D perhaps matching TRBD1 (5 bases). Germline V gives CDR1 MNHEY, CDR2 SMNVEV (reference sequence). The CDR3 contains 13 residues. V was clipped by 8 bases and J by 4 bases, with 14 bases between them.

V and J are TRBV5-8 and TRBJ1-1; D is uncertain. The germline gives CDR1 SGHTS, CDR2 YDEGEE. This CDR3 has 13 residues. V lost 7 bases, J lost 0 bases, and 10 bases lay in between. The CDR3: CASCRQLNTEAFF. Here the CDR3 DNA reads TGTGCCAGCTGCCGACAACTGAACACTGAAGCTTTCTTT.

V is TRBV14 and J is TRBJ1-5; D not certain. Germline V lookup: CDR1 SGHDN, CDR2 FVKESK. CDR3 length equals 13 residues. Trimming pared 3 bases from V and 2 bases from J, leaving 5 bases between. CDR3 in DNA: TGTGCCAGCAGCCAGTCGGGCAATCAGCCCCAGCATTTT. Its protein is CASSQSGNQPQHF.

The chain links TRBV24-1 to TRBJ1-1; D is undetermined. Germline loops: CDR1 KGHDR, CDR2 SFDVKD. This CDR3 spans 13 amino acids. V lost 2 bases to trimming and J lost 7 bases, with 10 bases between them. CDR3 bases: TGTGCCACCAGTGATTACTTCGCCAGTGAAGCTTTCTTT. This translates into CATSDYFASEAFF.

The chain links TRBV18 to TRBJ1-1; D ambiguous. The CDR3 extends over 13 amino acids. Looked up from germline, CDR1 is KGHSH and CDR2 is LQKENI. With 5 bases removed from V and 3 bases from J, the gap between germline ends came to 10 bases. CDR3 DNA: TGTGCCAGCTCATCCGGACGGGACACTGAAGCTTTCTTT. It is translated as CASSSGRDTEAFF.

V is TRBV11-2 and J is TRBJ2-3, with 9 bases matching TRBD2. Unmatched junction bases numbered 8, after V lost 4 bases and J lost 3 bases. There are 16 residues in the CDR3. Germline CDR1 SGHAT, CDR2 FQNNGV. The CDR3 DNA is TGTGCCAGCAGCTCCTCTAGCGGGATGAGAACAGATACGCAGTATTTT. It is translated as CASSSSSGMRTDTQYF.

This clone was recorded only once. The chain joins TRBV5-1 to TRBJ1-5; 7 bases map to TRBD1. V trimming: 3 bases; J trimming: 5 bases; junction bases outside the gene matches: 5. The length of the CDR3 is 14 residues. Germline V gene data show CDR1 as SGHRS and CDR2 as YFSETQ. CDR3 residues: CASSSQGLDQPQHF. The CDR3 nucleotides are TGCGCCAGCAGCTCACAGGGGTTGGATCAGCCCCAGCATTTT.

The chain uses TRBV7-9 and TRBJ2-7, with no clear D. The V end was cut by 0 bases, the J end by 5 bases, with 5 bases between. Looked up from germline, CDR1 is SEHNR and CDR2 is FQNEAQ (reference sequence). The CDR3 is 12 residues long. In DNA, the CDR3 is TGTGCCAGCAGCTTAGCGTCGCACGAGCAGTACTTC. The encoded protein is CASSLASHEQYF.

This clone was seen a few times. This chain connects TRBV5-1 to TRBJ2-5, with 11 bases fitting TRBD2. This CDR3 comprises 16 residues. Germline trimming cut 0 bases from V and 1 base from J; bases unmatched to any gene: 2. CDR1 SGHRS and CDR2 YFSETQ come from the germline V gene. The CDR3 reads CASSLGLAGLQETQYF. As DNA, the CDR3 is TGCGCCAGCAGCTTGGGACTAGCGGGACTCCAAGAGACCCAGTACTTC.

The chain combines TRBV5-1 with TRBJ2-5; 8 bases agree with TRBD2. Germline CDR1 is SGHRS and CDR2 is YFSETQ. The CDR3 is made up of 14 amino acids. Trimming removed 4 bases from V and 3 bases from J; junction bases left unmatched: 5. CDR3 sequence reads: CASSAGGAEETQYF. In DNA form, the CDR3 reads TGCGCCAGCAGCGCGGGGGGCGCCGAAGAGACCCAGTACTTC.

This chain joins TRBV30 and TRBJ1-1, with D uncertain. Germline V gene lookup returns CDR1 GTSNPN and CDR2 SVGIG (reference sequence). The CDR3 loop spans 14 amino acids. Trimming took off 0 bases at V and 4 bases at J, with 12 bases between the two ends. CDR3 residues: CAWSVLGGSTEAFF. In DNA form, the CDR3 reads TGTGCCTGGAGTGTACTGGGTGGTAGCACTGAAGCTTTCTTT.

This clone was seen only once. CDR3 sequence: CASSSFGEGLEKLFF. The CDR3 DNA reads as TGTGCCAGCAGTTCCTTCGGGGAGGGGTTGGAAAAACTGTTTTTT. The chain uses TRBV27 and TRBJ1-4, with D perhaps TRBD1 (5 bases). Trimming stripped 4 bases from V and 8 bases from J, with 17 bases between. In germline, CDR1 is MNHEY, CDR2 SMNVEV (reference sequence). The CDR3 has 15 amino acids. Drawing the rest from reference TRBV27 and TRBJ1-4, the complete variable domain is EAQVTQNPRYLITVTGKKLTVTCSQNMNHEYMSWYRQDPGLGLRQIYYSMNVEVTDKGDVPEGYKVSRKEKRNFPLILESPSPNQTSLYFCASSSFGEGLEKLFFGSGTQLSVL.